These 15 T cell receptor beta chains came from one sample sequenced in a study of Ad26.COV2.S vaccination and SARS-CoV-2 variants. TCRdb's copy holds only in-frame clones and misses some; the assay was immunoSEQ multiplex PCR. The sample yields about 410,000 clones, 89% seen once. Treatment indicated: roughly 19 received Ad26.COV2.S at low or high dose, single or two shots; 5 received placebo; per-sample allocation not given. Specimen acquisition occurred on day 63 following the initial vaccine or placebo injection. The sequencing here drew on peripheral blood, taken in a trial of Ad26.COV2.S vaccine versus placebo. The receptor source for this set is a person between 18 and 60 years old who received the Ad26.COV2.S COVID-19 vaccine or a placebo.

The chain has TRBV5-1 and TRBJ1-6; D perhaps matches TRBD1 (6 bases). Germline CDR1 reads SGHRS; CDR2 reads YFSETQ. The V end was cut by 1 base, the J end by 11 bases, with 13 bases between. The CDR3 is made up of 14 amino acids. CDR3 nucleotide sequence: TGCGCCAGCAGCTTGAAGCCGGGGGCTACACCCCTCCACTTT. This gives the protein CASSLKPGATPLHF.

Only one count was recorded for this clone. The V gene is TRBV3-1 (or the pseudogene TRBV3-2), the J gene TRBJ2-1; 15 nucleotides line up with TRBD2. This CDR3 comprises 18 residues. Trimming at V came to 3 bases and at J to 2 bases, leaving 5 bases not matched to a gene. CDR1 and CDR2 from the germline V gene are LGHDT and YNNKEL (reference sequence). This CDR3 is CASSQAGLAGGAYNEQFF. In nucleotides, the CDR3 is TGTGCCAGCAGCCAGGCGGGACTAGCGGGAGGAGCCTACAATGAGCAGTTCTTC.

The count of this clone is one. V usage is TRBV10-3 and J usage is TRBJ2-1; TRBD1 aligns across 12 bases. Germline V gives CDR1 ENHRY, CDR2 SYGVKD. With V trimmed by 7 bases and J by 6 bases, 7 bases remained unmatched. The CDR3 loop spans 15 amino acids. DNA of the CDR3: TGTGCCATCAACCAGGGACAGGGGGCTAGCAATGAGCAGTTCTTC. Its translation is CAINQGQGASNEQFF.

The chain is built from TRBV2 and TRBJ1-2; a weak D match, TRBD1 (5 bases). V was trimmed by 6 bases and J by 6 bases, leaving 14 bases between them. The germline V gene encodes CDR1 SNHLY and CDR2 FYNNEI. The CDR3 covers 13 residues. The DNA of the CDR3 is TGTGCCAGCAGCGGGTTCACCAGGGATGGCTACACCTTC. Translation: CASSGFTRDGYTF.

This clone has only one observation. The chain employs TRBV27 and TRBJ1-2; 7 nucleotides line up with TRBD1. V lost 3 bases, J lost 7 bases, and 11 bases stayed unmatched. This CDR3 spans 15 amino acids. Germline CDR1 reads MNHEY; CDR2 reads SMNVEV (reference sequence). In nucleotides, the CDR3 is TGTGCCAGCAGTTTCCCTCCGTCGACAGGGTCTGGCTACACCTTC. It encodes CASSFPPSTGSGYTF.

The chain recombines TRBV28 with TRBJ1-1; D is possibly TRBD1 (5 bases). The germline gives CDR1 MDHEN, CDR2 SYDVKM. The CDR3 is 16 residues long. V gave up 5 bases and J gave up 3 bases, with 19 bases separating them. CDR3 coding DNA: TGTGCCAGCAGTCCCCTCGGCTGGGACGGATACACTGAAGCTTTCTTT. Amino acids: CASSPLGWDGYTEAFF.

The count of this clone is one. Other DNA sequences in the sample encode the same CDR3. V gene TRBV15 combines with J gene TRBJ2-5; no reliable D call. V was shortened by 0 bases and J by 2 bases, with 4 bases between the two germline ends. Germline V gene data show CDR1 as LNHNV and CDR2 as YYDKDF (reference sequence). This CDR3 has 13 residues. This CDR3 is CATSRDPQETQYF. CDR3 DNA sequence: TGTGCCACCAGCAGAGATCCTCAAGAGACCCAGTACTTC. The variable domain in full, completed from reference TRBV15 and TRBJ2-5, reads DAMVIQNPRYQVTQFGKPVTLSCSQTLNHNVMYWYQQKSSQAPKLLFHYYDKDFNNEADTPDNFQSRRPNTSFCFLDIRSPGLGDTAMYLCATSRDPQETQYFGPGTRLLVL.

This sequence joins TRBV30 and TRBJ2-3, with a weak D call TRBD2 (5 bases). The CDR3 has 13 residues. The V gene lost 3 bases and the J gene lost 0 bases, with 7 bases spanning the gap. The V gene's germline CDR1 is GTSNPN and CDR2 SVGIG (reference sequence). The chain's CDR3 is CAWRGGSTDTQYF. The DNA of the CDR3 is TGTGCCTGGAGAGGCGGGAGCACAGATACGCAGTATTTT.

This chain connects TRBV2 to TRBJ2-3; D unclear. Germline V CDR1 and CDR2: SNHLY, FYNNEI. The V and J ends lost 4 bases and 0 bases respectively, with 8 bases between them. CDR3 length: 14 residues. DNA for the CDR3: TGTGCCAGCAGTGTAGCAATCAGCACAGATACGCAGTATTTT. Translated, it gives CASSVAISTDTQYF.

This CDR3 reads CASSQVLGFNEQFF. CDR3 in DNA: TGTGCCAGCAGCCAAGTTTTAGGGTTCAATGAGCAGTTCTTC. The chain employs TRBV14 and TRBJ2-1; D gene unclear. The CDR3 extends over 14 amino acids. Trimming took 1 base from V and 6 from J, leaving 10 bases between them. The germline V gene has CDR1 SGHDN and CDR2 FVKESK.

The genes are TRBV7-9 and TRBJ2-1, with D perhaps TRBD1 (6 bases). Germline V lookup: CDR1 SEHNR, CDR2 FQNEAQ (reference sequence). This CDR3 region has 12 residues. Trimming cost V 1 base and J 12 bases, with 10 bases left between them. For the CDR3, the DNA is TGTGCCAGCAGCTTAGAAGGGGGATGGCAGTTCTTC. This sequence encodes CASSLEGGWQFF. The full variable domain, rest sourced from reference TRBV7-9 and TRBJ2-1, is DTGVSQNPRHKITKRGQNVTFRCDPISEHNRLYWYRQTLGQGPEFLTYFQNEAQLEKSRLLSDRFSAERPKGSFSTLEIQRTEQGDSAMYLCASSLEGGWQFFGPGTRLTVL.

This clone has a handful of counts. The V and J genes are TRBV4-1 and TRBJ2-7; D remains unclear. Germline V gene lookup returns CDR1 MGHRA and CDR2 YSYEKL. Trimming stripped 0 bases from V and 4 bases from J, with 10 bases between. The CDR3 extends over 14 amino acids. For the CDR3, the DNA is TGCGCCAGCAGCCAAGAGGTCTTCTTATACGAGCAGTACTTC. Encoded protein: CASSQEVFLYEQYF.

The chain links TRBV11-3 to TRBJ2-7, with 12 bases aligning to TRBD2. Trimming cost V 0 bases and J 2 bases; bases outside gene matches: 5. The CDR3 is 17 residues long. Germline V gives CDR1 SGHNT, CDR2 YENEEA. DNA of the CDR3: TGTGCCAGCAGCTTAGAGGGGGGACTAGCGGGTACCTACGAGCAGTACTTC. The encoded protein is CASSLEGGLAGTYEQYF.

The genes are TRBV5-5 and TRBJ1-4, with 12 positions matching TRBD1. This CDR3 is built from 16 residues. V shed 2 bases and J 7 bases; nucleotides not matched to a gene: 6. Germline-derived CDR1 and CDR2 are SGHKS and YYEKEE (reference sequence). The CDR3 bases are TGTGCCAGCAGCTTCGGGACAGGGGGCGCTTCTGAAAAACTGTTTTTT. Its translation: CASSFGTGGASEKLFF.

The rearrangement links TRBV20-1 to TRBJ2-1; D remains ambiguous. The CDR3 consists of 11 residues. Germline CDR1 reads DFQATT; CDR2 reads SNEGSKA (reference sequence). V was pared by 2 bases and J by 9 bases, with 8 bases between. This CDR3 reads CSARRLGEQFF. CDR3 nucleotide sequence: TGCAGTGCTAGACGTCTAGGTGAGCAGTTCTTC.